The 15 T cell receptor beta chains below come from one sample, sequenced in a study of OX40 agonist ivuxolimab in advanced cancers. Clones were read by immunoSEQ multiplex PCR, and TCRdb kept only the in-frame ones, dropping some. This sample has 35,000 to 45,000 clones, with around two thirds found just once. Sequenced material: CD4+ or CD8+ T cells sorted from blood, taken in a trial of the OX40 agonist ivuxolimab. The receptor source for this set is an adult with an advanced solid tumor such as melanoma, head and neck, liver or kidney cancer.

The chain's CDR3 is CASSLTGGSHYGYTF. The CDR3 DNA follows: TGTGCCAGTAGTTTGACAGGGGGCTCGCACTATGGCTACACCTTC. The rearrangement uses TRBV19 and TRBJ1-2; 10 bases align to TRBD1. Germline V gives CDR1 LNHDA, CDR2 SQIVND (reference sequence). Germline trimming cut 5 bases from V and 3 bases from J; bases unmatched to any gene: 6. The CDR3 consists of 15 residues.

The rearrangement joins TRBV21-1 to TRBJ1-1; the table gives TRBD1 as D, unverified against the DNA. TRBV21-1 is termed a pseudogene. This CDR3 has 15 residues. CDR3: CASSPKDREYTEAFF. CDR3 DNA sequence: TGTGCCAGCAGCCCAAAGGACAGGGAGTACACTGAAGCTTTCTTT.

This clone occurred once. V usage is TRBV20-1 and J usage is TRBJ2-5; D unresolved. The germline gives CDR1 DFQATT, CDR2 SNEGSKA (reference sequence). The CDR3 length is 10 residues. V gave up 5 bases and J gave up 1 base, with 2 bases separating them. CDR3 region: CSALQETQYF. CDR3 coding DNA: TGCAGTGCTCTCCAAGAGACCCAGTACTTC.

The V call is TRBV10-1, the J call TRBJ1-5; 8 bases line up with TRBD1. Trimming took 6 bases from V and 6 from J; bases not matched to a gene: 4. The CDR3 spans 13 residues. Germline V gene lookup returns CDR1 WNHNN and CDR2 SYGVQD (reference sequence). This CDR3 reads CASSRGQGQPQHF. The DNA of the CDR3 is TGCGCCAGCAGCAGGGGGCAGGGTCAGCCCCAGCATTTT.

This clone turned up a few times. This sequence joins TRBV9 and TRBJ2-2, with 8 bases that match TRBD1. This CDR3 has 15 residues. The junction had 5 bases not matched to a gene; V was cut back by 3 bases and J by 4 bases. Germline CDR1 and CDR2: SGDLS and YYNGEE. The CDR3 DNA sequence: TGTGCCAGCAGCGCTGAGACAGGGGCCACCGGGGAGCTGTTTTTT. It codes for CASSAETGATGELFF. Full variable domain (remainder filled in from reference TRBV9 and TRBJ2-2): DSGVTQTPKHLITATGQRVTLRCSPRSGDLSVYWYQQSLDQGLQFLIQYYNGEERAKGNILERFSAQQFPDLHSELNLSSLELGDSALYFCASSAETGATGELFFGEGSRLTVL.

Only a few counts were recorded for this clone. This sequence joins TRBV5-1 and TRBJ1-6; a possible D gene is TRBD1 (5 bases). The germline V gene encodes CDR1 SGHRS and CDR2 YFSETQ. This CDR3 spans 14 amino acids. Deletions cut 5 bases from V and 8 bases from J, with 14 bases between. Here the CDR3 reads CASRETVGDSPLHF. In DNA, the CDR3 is TGCGCCAGCAGAGAGACAGTTGGAGATTCACCCCTCCACTTT.

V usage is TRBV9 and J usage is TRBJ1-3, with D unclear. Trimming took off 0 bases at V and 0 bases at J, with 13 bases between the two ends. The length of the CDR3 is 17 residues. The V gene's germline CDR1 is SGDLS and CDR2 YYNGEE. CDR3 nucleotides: TGTGCCAGCAGCGTAGAGCCACGGATGGACTCTGGAAACACCATATATTTT. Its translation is CASSVEPRMDSGNTIYF.

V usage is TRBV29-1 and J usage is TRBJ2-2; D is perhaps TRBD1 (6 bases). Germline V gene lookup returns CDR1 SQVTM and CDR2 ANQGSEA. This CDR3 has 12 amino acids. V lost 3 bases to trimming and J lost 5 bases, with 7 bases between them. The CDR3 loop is CSVERGTGELFF. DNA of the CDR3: TGCAGCGTTGAGAGGGGGACCGGGGAGCTGTTTTTT.

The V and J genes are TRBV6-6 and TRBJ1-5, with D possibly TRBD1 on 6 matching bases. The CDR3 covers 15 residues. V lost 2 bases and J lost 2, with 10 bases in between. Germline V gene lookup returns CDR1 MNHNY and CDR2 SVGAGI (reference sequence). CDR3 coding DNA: TGTGCCAGCAGTTACAACAGGGAAGGCAATCAGCCCCAGCATTTT. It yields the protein CASSYNREGNQPQHF.

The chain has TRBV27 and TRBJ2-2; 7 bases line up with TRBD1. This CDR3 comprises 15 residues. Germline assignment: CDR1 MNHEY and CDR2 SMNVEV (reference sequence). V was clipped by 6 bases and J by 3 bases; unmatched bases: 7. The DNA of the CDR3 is TGTGCCAGCAGCGGACAGGAGGTGGACACCGGGGAGCTGTTTTTT. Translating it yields CASSGQEVDTGELFF.

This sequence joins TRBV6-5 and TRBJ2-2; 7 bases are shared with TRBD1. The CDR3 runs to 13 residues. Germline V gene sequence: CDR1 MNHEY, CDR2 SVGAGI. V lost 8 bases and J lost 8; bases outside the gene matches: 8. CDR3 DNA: TGTGCCAGCGAGGGGGCAGGGGCTGGGGAGCTGTTTTTT. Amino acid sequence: CASEGAGAGELFF.

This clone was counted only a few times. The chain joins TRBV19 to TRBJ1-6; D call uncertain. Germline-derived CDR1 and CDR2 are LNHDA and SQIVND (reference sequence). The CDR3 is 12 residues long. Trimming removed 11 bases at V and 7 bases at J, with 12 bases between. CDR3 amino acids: CAYPKGNSPLHF. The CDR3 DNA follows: TGTGCCTACCCTAAAGGGAATTCACCCCTCCACTTT.

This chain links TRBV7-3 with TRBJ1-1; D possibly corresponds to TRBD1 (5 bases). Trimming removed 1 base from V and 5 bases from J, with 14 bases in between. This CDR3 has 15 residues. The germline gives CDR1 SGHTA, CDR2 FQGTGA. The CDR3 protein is CASSLSGGGRTEAFF. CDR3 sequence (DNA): TGTGCCAGCAGCTTAAGCGGCGGGGGGAGGACTGAAGCTTTCTTT.

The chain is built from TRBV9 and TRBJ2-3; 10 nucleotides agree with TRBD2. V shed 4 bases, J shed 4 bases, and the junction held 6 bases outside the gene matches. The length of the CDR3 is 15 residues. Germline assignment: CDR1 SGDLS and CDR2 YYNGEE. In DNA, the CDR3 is TGTGCCAGCAGCCAGGGGACTAGCGAAGCAGATACGCAGTATTTT. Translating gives CASSQGTSEADTQYF.

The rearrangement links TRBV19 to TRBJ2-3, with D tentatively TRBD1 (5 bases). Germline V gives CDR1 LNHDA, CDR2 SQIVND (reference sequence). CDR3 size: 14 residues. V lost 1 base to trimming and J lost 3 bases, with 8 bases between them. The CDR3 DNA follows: TGTGCCAGTAGTATAGCAGGGCAAACAGATACGCAGTATTTT. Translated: CASSIAGQTDTQYF.